Included here is one T cell receptor (beta chain) sequence, with context. Antigen: not known. The Oncomine TCR Beta short-read assay sequenced DNA from cultured CD4+ T cells. TCRdb recomputed calls from the PCR reads with MiXCR, one row per CDR3 protein. Of about 20,000 distinct CDR3 sequences in the sample, around 55% are singletons; the top ten hold 15% to 20%. This entry belongs to a study of vaccination and CD4 T cells after COVID-19. The sample's treatment: roughly 11-day PBMC culture with coronavirus spike peptide pools or control peptides (ViraFEST assay). Under the ViraFEST approach, antigen-specific T cells were expanded with peptide pools and TCRs subsequently sequenced. CDR3 size: 12 residues. Germline assignment: CDR1 SGHTA and CDR2 FQGNSA. V was pared by 3 bases and J by 11 bases, with 11 bases between.

The TCR was taken from a human donor who had recovered from COVID-19. The material sequenced was CD4+ T cells from blood, cultured in vitro. The chain links TRBV7-2 to TRBJ2-1, with D unresolved. The CDR3 DNA sequence: TGTGCCAGCAGCTTTGGAATGGGGAAGCAGTTCTTC. Protein product: CASSFGMGKQFF.